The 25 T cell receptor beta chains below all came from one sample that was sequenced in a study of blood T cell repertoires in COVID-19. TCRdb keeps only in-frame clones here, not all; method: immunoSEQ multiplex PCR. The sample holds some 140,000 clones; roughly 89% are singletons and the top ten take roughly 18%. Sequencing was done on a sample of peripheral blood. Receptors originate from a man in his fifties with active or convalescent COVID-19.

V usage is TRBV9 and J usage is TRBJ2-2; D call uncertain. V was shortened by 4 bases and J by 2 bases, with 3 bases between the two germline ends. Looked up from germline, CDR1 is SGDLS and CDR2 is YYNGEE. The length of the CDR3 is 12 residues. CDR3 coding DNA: TGTGCCAGCAGCCAAAACACCGGGGAGCTGTTTTTT. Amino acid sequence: CASSQNTGELFF.

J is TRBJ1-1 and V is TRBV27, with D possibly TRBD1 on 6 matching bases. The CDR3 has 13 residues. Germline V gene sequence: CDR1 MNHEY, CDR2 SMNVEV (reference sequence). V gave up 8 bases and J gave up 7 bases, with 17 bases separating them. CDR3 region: CASGGGRQLEAFF. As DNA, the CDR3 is TGTGCCAGCGGCGGGGGCCGACAGCTTGAAGCTTTCTTT.

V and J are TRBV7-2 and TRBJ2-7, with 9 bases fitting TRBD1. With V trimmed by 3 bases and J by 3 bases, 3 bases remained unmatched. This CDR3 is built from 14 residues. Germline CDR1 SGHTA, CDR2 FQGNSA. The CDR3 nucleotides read TGTGCCAGCAGCTTGGGACAGGGTTACTACGAGCAGTACTTC. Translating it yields CASSLGQGYYEQYF. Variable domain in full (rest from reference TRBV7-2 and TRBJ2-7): GAGVSQSPSNKVTEKGKDVELRCDPISGHTALYWYRQSLGQGLEFLIYFQGNSAPDKSGLPSDRFSAERTGGSVSTLTIQRTQQEDSAVYLCASSLGQGYYEQYFGPGTRLTVT.

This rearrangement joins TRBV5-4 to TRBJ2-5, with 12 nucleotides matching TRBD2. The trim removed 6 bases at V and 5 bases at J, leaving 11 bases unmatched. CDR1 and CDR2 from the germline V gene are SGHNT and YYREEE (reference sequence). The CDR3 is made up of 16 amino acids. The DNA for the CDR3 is TGTGCCAGCACCAGGTTGACTAGCGGGAGAACGGAGACCCAGTACTTC. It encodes CASTRLTSGRTETQYF.

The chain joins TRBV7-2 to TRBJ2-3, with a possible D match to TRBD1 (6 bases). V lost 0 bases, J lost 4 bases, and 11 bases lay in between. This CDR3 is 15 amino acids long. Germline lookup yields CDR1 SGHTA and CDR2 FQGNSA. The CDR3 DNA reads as TGTGCCAGCAGCTTAGCGTTACAGGGCGCAGATACGCAGTATTTT. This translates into CASSLALQGADTQYF.

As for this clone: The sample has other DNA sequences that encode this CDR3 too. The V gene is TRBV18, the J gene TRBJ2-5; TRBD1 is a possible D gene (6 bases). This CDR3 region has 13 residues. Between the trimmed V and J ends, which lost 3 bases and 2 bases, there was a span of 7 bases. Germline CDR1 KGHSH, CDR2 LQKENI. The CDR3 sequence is CASSPRGQETQYF. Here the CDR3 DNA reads TGTGCCAGCTCACCTAGGGGGCAAGAGACCCAGTACTTC.

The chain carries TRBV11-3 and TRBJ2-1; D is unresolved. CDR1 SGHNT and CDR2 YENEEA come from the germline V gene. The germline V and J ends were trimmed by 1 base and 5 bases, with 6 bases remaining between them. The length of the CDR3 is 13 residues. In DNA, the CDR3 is TGTGCCAGCAGCTTAGGCACGGACAATGAGCAGTTCTTC. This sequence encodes CASSLGTDNEQFF. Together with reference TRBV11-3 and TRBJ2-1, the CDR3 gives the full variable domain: EAGVVQSPRYKIIEKKQPVAFWCNPISGHNTLYWYLQNLGQGPELLIRYENEEAVDDSQLPKDRFSAERLKGVDSTLKIQPAELGDSAVYLCASSLGTDNEQFFGPGTRLTVL.

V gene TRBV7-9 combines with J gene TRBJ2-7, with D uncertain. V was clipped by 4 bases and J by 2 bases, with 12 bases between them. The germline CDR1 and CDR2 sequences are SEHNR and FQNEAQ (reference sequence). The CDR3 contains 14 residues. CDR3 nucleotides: TGTGCCAGCAGCTCCTTGAACACCCCCTACGAGCAGTACTTC. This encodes CASSSLNTPYEQYF.

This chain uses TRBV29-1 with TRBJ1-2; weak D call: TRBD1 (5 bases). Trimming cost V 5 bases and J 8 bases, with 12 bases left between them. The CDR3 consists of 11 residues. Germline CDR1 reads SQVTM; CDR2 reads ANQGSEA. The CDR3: CSVREGQGYTF. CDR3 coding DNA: TGCAGCGTTCGGGAGGGGCAGGGCTACACCTTC. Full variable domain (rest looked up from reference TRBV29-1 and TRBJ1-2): SAVISQKPSRDICQRGTSLTIQCQVDSQVTMMFWYRQQPGQSLTLIATANQGSEATYESGFVIDKFPISRPNLTFSTLTVSNMSPEDSSIYLCSVREGQGYTFGSGTRLTVV.

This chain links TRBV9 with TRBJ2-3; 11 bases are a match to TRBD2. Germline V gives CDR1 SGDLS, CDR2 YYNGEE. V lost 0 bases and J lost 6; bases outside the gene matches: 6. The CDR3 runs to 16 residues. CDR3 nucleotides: TGTGCCAGCAGCGTAGGACTAGCGGGGACTGTCGATACGCAGTATTTT. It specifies CASSVGLAGTVDTQYF.

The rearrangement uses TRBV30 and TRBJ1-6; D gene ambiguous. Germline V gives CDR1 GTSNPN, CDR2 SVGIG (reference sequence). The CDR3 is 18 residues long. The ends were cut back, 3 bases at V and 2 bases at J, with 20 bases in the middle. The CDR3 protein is CAWRPPRPRAAYNSPLHF. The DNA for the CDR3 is TGTGCCTGGAGACCTCCGCGCCCCCGAGCCGCCTATAATTCACCCCTCCACTTT.

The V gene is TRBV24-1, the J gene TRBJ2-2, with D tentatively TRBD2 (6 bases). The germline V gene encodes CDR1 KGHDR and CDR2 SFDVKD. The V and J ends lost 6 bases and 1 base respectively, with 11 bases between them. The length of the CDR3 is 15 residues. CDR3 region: CATSRAGMNTGELFF. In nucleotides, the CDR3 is TGTGCCACCAGTAGGGCGGGGATGAACACCGGGGAGCTGTTTTTT.

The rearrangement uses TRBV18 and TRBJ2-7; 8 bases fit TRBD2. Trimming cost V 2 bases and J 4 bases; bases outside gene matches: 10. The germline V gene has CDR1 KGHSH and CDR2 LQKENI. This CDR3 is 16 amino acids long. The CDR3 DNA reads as TGTGCCAGCTCACCAGGGAGTCGGGAGGGCTTATACGAGCAGTACTTC. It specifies CASSPGSREGLYEQYF.

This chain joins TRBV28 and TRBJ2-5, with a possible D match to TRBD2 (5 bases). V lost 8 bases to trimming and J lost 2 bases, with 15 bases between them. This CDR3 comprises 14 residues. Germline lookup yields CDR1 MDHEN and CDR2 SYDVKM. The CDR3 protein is CASLKGAIQETQYF. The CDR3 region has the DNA TGTGCCAGCCTCAAGGGAGCCATTCAAGAGACCCAGTACTTC.

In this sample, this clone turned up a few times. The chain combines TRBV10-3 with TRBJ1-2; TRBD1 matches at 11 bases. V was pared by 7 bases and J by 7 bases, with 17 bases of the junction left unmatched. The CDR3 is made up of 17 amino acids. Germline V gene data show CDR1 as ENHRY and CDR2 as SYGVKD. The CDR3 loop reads CAIKGTGGGDFYSGYTF. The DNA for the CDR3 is TGTGCCATCAAAGGGACAGGGGGTGGGGATTTTTACTCTGGCTACACCTTC.

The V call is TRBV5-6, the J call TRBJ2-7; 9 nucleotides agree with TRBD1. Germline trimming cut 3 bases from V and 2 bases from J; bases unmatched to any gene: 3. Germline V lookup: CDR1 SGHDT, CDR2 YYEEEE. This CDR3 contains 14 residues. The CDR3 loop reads CASSWGQGAYEQYF. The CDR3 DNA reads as TGTGCCAGCAGCTGGGGACAGGGTGCCTACGAGCAGTACTTC. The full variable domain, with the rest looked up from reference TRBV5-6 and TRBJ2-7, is DAGVTQSPTHLIKTRGQQVTLRCSPKSGHDTVSWYQQALGQGPQFIFQYYEEEERQRGNFPDRFSGHQFPNYSSELNVNALLLGDSALYLCASSWGQGAYEQYFGPGTRLTVT.

CDR3 residues: CASIRGGRYGYTF. CDR3 coding DNA: TGTGCCAGCATCCGGGGAGGGCGCTATGGCTACACCTTC. The chain uses TRBV6-5 and TRBJ1-2, with D unclear. V was trimmed by 7 bases and J by 4 bases, leaving 13 bases between them. The CDR3 runs 13 residues. CDR1 is MNHEY and CDR2 is SVGAGI in the germline V gene.

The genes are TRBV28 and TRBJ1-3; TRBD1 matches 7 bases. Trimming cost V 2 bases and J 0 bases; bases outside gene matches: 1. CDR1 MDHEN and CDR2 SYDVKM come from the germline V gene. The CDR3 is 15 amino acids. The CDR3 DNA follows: TGTGCCAGCAGTTTAGACAGGGACTCTGGAAACACCATATATTTT. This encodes CASSLDRDSGNTIYF.

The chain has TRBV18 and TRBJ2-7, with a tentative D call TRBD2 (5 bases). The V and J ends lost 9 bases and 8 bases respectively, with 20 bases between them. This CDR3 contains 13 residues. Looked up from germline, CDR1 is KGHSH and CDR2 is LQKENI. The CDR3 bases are TGTGCCAGTACATCCGGACGGGATACGCAGCAGTACTTC. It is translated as CASTSGRDTQQYF.

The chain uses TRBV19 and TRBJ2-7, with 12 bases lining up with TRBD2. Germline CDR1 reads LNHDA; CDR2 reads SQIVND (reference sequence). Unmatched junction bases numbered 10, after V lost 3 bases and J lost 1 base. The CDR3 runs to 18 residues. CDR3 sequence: CASSMGLAGIPRSYEQYF. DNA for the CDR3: TGTGCCAGTAGTATGGGACTAGCGGGCATCCCTAGATCCTACGAGCAGTACTTC.

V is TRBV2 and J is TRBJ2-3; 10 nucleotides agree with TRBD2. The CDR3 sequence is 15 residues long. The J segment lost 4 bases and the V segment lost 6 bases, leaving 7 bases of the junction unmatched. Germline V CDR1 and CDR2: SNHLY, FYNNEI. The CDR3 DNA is TGTGCCAGCAGCTTCGGACTAGCGGCTTCAGATACGCAGTATTTT. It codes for CASSFGLAASDTQYF.

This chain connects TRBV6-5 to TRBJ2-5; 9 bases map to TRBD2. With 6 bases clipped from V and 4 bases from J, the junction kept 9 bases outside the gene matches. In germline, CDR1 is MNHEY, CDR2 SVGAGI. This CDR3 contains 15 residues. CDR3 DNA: TGTGCCAGCAGGATAGCGGGAGAATGGCGAGAGACCCAGTACTTC. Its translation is CASRIAGEWRETQYF.

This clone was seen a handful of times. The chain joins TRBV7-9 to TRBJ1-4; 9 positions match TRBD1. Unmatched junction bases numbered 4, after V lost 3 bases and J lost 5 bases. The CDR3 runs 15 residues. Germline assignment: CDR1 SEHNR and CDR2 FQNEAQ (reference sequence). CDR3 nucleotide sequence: TGTGCCAGCAGCTTTTCGACAGGGGGAAATGAAAAACTGTTTTTT. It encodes CASSFSTGGNEKLFF.

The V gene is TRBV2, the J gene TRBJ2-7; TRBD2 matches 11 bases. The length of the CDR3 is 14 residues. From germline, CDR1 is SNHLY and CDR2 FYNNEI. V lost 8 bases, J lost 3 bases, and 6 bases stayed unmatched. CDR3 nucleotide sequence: TGTGCCAGCGGAGGGACTAGCGGTTACTACGAGCAGTACTTC. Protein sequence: CASGGTSGYYEQYF.

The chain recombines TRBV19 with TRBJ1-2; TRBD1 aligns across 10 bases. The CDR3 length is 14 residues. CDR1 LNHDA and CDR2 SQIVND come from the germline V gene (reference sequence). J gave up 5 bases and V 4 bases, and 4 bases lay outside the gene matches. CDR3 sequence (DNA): TGTGCCAGTAGTACCCCGGACAGGGGGTATGGCTACACCTTC. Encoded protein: CASSTPDRGYGYTF.